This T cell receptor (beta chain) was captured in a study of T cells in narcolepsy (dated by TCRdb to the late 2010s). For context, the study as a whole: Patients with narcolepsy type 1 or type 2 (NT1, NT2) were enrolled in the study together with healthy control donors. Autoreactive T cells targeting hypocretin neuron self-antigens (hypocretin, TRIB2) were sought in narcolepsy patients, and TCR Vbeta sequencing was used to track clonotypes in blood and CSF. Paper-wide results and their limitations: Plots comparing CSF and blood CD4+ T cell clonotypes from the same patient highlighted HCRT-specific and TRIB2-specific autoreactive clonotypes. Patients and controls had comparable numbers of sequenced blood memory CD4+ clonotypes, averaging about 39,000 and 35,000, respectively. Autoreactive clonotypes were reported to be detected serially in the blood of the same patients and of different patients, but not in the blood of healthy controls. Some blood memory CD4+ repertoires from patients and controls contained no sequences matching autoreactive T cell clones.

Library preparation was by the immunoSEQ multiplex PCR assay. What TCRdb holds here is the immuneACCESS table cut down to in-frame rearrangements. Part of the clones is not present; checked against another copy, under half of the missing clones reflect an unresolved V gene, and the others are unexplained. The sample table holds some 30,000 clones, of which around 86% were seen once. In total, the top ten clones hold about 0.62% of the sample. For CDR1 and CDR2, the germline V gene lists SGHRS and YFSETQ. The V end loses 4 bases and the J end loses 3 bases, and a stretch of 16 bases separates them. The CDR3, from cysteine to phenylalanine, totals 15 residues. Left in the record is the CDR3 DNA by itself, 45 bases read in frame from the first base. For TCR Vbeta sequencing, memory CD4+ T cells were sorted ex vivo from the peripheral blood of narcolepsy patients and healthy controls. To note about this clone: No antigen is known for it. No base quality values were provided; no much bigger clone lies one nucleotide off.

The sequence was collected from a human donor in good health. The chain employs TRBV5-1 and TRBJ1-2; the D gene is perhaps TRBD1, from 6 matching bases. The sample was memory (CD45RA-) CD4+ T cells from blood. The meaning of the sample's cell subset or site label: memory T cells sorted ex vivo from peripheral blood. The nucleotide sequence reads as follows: TGCGCCAGCAGCCCTGTGGGGGGGCGCGACTATGGCTACACCTTC. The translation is CASSPVGGRDYGYTF.